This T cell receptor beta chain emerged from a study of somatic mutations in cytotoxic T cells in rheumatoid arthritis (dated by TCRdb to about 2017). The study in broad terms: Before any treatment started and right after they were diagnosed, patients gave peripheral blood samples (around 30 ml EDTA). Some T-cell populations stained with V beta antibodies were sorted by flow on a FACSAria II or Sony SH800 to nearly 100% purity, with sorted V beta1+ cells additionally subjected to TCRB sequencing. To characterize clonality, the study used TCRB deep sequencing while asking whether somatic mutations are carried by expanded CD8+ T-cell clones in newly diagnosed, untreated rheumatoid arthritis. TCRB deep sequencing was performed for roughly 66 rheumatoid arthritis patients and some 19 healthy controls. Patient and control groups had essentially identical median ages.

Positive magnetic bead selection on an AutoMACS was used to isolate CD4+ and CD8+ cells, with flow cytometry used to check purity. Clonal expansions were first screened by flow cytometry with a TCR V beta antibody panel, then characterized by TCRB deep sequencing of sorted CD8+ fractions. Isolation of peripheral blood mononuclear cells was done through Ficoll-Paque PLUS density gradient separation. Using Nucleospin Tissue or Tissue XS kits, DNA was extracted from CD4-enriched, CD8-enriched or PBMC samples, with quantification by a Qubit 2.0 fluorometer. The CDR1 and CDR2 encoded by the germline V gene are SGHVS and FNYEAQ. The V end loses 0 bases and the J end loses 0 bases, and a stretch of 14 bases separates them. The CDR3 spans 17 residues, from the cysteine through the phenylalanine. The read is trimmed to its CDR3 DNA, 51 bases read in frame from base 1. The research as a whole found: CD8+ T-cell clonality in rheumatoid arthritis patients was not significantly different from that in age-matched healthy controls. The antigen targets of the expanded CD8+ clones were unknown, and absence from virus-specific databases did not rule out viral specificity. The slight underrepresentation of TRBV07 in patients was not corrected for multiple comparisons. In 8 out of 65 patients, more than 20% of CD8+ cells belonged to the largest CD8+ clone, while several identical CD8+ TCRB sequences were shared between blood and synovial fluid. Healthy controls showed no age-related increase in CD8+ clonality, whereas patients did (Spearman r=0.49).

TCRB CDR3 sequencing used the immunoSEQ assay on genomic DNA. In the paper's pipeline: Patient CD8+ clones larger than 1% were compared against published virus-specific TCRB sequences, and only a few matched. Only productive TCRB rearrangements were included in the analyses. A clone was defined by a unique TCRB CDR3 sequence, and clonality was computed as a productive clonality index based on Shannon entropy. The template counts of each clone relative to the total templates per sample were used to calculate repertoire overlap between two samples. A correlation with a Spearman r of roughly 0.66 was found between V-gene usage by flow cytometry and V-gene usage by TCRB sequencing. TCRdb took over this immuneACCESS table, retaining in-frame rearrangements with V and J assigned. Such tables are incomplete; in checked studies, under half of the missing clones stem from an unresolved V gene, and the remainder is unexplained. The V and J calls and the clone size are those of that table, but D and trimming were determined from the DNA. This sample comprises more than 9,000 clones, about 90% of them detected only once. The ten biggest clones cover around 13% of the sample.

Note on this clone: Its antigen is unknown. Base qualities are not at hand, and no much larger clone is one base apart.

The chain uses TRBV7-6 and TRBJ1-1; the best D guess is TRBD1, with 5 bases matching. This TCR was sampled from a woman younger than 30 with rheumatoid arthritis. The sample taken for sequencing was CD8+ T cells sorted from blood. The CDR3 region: CASSLAAGLFMNTEAFF. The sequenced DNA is TGTGCCAGCAGCTTAGCGGCAGGGTTATTCATGAACACTGAAGCTTTCTTT.